This TCR beta chain was obtained from a study of shared clonotypes between healthy human individuals. Germline assignment: CDR1 MNHEY and CDR2 SVGAGI. There are 13 residues in the CDR3. V dropped 7 bases and J dropped 2 bases, with 10 bases sitting between them. Assay execution took place at the deep level. Study processing details: Sequence data from immunoSEQ were junction-only and lacked quality scores; consequently, filtering differed. Some clones are missing from TCRdb's copy, which holds only in-frame ones; the method was immunoSEQ multiplex PCR. Clonal size and the V and J genes are those of that table, whereas D and trimming came from the DNA. There are 2,500,000 or so clones in the sample; over 85% occur only once, and roughly 0.13% lies in the top ten. Adult Caucasians living in Nashville, Tennessee made up all of the donors. On this clone: Other nucleotide sequences from this sample produce the same CDR3.

This chain uses TRBV6-5 with TRBJ2-3, with D perhaps matching TRBD2 (7 bases). The sequenced material came from naive CD4+ T cells sorted from blood. This sample's subset: CD45RA+ positively selected. This sequence was found in a man between 18 and 29 years old in good health. The CDR3, as DNA: TGTGCCAGCACGCGGGGGCCCACAGATACGCAGTATTTT. This codes for CASTRGPTDTQYF.